This section outlines one T cell receptor (beta chain) sequence together with its context. Its antigen is not identified. The sample belongs to a study of cytomegalovirus exposure and HLA in healthy donors. Study-level background: An analysis done earlier identified almost 120 million unique TCR beta sequences from about 179 million T cells.

General observations from the study: Productive rates of about 90% or about 30% were seen for most TCR beta V segments in an earlier analysis.

This PCR relied on a set of 60 Vbeta primers and 13 Jbeta primers. Here immunoSEQ multiplex PCR was the method, and the copy in TCRdb shows in-frame clones only, minus some. Here the sample spans roughly 200,000 clones, around four fifths being singletons. The receptor was isolated from a boy aged 2 to 10 in good health and CMV-seronegative. Sequenced material: PBMCs.

The CDR3 loop reads CASEGRGRCFF. The CDR3 nucleotides are TGTGCCTCCGAAGGCAGGGGACGATGTTTTTTT. The rearrangement links TRBV19 to TRBJ1-4; TRBD1 is a possible D gene (6 bases). Germline V CDR1 and CDR2: LNHDA, SQIVND (reference sequence). The CDR3 sequence is 11 residues long. The germline V and J ends were trimmed by 11 bases and 17 bases, with 21 bases remaining between them.